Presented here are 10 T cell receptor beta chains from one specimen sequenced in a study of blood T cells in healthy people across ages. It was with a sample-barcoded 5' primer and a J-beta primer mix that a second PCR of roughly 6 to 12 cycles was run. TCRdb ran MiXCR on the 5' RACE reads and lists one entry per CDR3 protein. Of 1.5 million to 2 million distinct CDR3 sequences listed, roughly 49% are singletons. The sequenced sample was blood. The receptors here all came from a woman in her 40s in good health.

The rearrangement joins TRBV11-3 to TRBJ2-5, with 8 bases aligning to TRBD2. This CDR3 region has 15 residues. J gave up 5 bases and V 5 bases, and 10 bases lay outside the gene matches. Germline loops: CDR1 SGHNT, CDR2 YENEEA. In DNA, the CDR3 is TGTGCCAGCAGCCCAAGGACTAGCCAAGGGGAGACCCAGTACTTC. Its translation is CASSPRTSQGETQYF. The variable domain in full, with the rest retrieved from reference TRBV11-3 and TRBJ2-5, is EAGVVQSPRYKIIEKKQPVAFWCNPISGHNTLYWYLQNLGQGPELLIRYENEEAVDDSQLPKDRFSAERLKGVDSTLKIQPAELGDSAVYLCASSPRTSQGETQYFGPGTRLLVL.

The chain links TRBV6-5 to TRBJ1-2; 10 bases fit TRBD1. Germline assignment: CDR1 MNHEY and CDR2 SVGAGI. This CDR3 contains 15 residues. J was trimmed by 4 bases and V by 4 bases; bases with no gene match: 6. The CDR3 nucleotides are TGTGCCAGCAGTTCGGGGACAGGGGTAGCCTATGGCTACACCTTC. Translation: CASSSGTGVAYGYTF.

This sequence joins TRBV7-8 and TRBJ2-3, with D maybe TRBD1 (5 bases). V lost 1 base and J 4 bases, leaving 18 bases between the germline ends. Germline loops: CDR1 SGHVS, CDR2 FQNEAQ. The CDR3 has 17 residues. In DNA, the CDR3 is TGTGCCAGCAGCTTAGAGGGCAGGGCATCCCGTGCAGATACGCAGTATTTT. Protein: CASSLEGRASRADTQYF.

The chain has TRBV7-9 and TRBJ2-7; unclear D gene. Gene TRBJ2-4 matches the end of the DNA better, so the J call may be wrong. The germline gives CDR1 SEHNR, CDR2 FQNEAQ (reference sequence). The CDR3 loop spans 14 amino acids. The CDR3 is CASSVQAGKNIQYF. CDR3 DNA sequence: TGTGCCAGCAGCGTTCAGGCTGGCAAAAACATTCAGTACTTC.

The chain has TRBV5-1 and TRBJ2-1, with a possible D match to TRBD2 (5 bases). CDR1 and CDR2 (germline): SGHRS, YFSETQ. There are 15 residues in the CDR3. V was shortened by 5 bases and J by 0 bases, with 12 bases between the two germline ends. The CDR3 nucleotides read TGCGCCAGCAGGTTTGGGAGCAACTCCTACAATGAGCAGTTCTTC. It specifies CASRFGSNSYNEQFF.

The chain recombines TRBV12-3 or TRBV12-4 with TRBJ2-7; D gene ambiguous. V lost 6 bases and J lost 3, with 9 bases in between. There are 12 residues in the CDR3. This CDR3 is CASSWLGYEQYF. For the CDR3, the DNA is TGTGCCAGCAGCTGGTTGGGCTACGAGCAGTACTTC.

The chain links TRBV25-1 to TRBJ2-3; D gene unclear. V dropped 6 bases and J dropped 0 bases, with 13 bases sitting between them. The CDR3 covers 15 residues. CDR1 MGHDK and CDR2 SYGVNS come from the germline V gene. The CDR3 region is CASSQAWSSTDTQYF. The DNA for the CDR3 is TGTGCCAGCAGCCAAGCCTGGAGTAGCACAGATACGCAGTATTTT. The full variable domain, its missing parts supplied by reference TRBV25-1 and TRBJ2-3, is EADIYQTPRYLVIGTGKKITLECSQTMGHDKMYWYQQDPGMELHLIHYSYGVNSTEKGDLSSESTVSRIRTEHFPLTLESARPSHTSQYLCASSQAWSSTDTQYFGPGTRLTVL.

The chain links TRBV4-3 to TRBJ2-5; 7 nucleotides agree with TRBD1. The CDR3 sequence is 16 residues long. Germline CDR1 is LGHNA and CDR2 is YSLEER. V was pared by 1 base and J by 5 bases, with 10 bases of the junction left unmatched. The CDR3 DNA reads TGCGCCAGCAGCCAAGGACAGGGTTGGGGGAGTGAGACCCAGTACTTC. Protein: CASSQGQGWGSETQYF.

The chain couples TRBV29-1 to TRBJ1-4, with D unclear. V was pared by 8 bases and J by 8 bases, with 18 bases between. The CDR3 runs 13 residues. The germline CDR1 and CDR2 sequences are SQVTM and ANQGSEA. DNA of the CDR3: TGCAGCACAACCGGGCCCCTGGAGGAAAAACTGTTTTTT. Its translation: CSTTGPLEEKLFF. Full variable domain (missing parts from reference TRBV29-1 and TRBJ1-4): SAVISQKPSRDICQRGTSLTIQCQVDSQVTMMFWYRQQPGQSLTLIATANQGSEATYESGFVIDKFPISRPNLTFSTLTVSNMSPEDSSIYLCSTTGPLEEKLFFGSGTQLSVL.

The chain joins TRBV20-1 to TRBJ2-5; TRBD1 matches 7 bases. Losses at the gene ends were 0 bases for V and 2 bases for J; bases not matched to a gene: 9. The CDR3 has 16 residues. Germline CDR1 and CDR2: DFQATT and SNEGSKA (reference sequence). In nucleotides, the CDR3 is TGCAGTGCTAGAGATTTAGGGGGCCGTTTTCAAGAGACCCAGTACTTC. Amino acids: CSARDLGGRFQETQYF.